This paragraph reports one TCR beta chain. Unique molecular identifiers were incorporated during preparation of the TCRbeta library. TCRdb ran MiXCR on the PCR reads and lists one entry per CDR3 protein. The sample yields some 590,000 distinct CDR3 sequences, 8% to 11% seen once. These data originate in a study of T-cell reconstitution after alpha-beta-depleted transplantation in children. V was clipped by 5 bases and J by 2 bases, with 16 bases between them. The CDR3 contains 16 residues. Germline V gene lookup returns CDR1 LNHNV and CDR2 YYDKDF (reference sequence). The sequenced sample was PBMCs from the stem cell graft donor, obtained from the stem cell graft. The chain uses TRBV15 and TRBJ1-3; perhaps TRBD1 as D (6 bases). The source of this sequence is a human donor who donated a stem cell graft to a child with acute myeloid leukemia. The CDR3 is CATSPRGQGTGNTIYF. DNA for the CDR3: TGTGCCACCAGCCCAAGGGGTCAGGGGACTGGAAACACCATATATTTT.